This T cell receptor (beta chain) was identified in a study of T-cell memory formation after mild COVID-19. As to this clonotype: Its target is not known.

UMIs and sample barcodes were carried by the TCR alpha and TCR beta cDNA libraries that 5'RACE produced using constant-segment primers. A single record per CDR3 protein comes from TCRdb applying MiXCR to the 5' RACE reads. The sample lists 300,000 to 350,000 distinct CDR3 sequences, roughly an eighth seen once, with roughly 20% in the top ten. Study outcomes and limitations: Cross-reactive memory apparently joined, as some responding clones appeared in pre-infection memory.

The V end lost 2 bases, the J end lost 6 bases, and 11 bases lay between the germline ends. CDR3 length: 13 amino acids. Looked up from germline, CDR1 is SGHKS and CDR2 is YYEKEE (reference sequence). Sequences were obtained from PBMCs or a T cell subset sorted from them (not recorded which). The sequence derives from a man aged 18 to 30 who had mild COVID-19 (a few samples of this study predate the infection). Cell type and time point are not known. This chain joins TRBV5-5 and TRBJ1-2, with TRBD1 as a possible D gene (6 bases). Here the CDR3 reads CASSFTGADGYTF. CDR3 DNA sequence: TGTGCCAGCAGCTTTACGGGGGCGGATGGCTACACCTTC.